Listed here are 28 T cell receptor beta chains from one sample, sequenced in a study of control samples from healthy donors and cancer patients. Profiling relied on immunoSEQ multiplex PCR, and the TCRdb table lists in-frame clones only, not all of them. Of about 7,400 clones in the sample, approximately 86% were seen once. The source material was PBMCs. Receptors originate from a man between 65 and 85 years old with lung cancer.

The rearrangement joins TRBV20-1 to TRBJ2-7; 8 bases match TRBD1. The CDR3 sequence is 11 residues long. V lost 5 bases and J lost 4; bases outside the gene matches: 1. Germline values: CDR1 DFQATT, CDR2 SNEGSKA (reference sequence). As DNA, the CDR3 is TGCAGTGCTCGACAGGGGTACGAGCAGTACTTC. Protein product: CSARQGYEQYF.

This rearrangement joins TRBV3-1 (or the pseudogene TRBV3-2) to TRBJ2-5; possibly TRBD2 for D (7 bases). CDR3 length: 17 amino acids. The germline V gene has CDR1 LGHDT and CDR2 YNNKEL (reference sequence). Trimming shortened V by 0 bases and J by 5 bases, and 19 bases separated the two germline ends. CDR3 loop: CASSQEVGRRGQETQYF. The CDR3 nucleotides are TGTGCCAGCAGCCAAGAAGTGGGACGGCGGGGGCAGGAGACCCAGTACTTC.

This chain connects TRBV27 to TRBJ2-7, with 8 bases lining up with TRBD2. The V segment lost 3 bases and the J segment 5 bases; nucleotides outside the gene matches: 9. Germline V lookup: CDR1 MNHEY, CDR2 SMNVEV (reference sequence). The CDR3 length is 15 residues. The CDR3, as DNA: TGTGCCAGCAGTTTGAGAAGCGGGAGTTACAACGAGCAGTACTTC. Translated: CASSLRSGSYNEQYF.

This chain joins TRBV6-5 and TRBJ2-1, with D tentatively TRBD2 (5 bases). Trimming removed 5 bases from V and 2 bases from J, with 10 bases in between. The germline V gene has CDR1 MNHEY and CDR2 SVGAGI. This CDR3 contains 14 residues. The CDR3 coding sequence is TGTGCCAGCAGTCGGGAACCAACCTACAATGAGCAGTTCTTC. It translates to CASSREPTYNEQFF.

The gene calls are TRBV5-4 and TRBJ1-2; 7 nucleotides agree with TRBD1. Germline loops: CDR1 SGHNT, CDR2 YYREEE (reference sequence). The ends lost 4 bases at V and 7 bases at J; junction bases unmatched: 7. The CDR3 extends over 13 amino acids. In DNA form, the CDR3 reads TGTGCCAGCAGCCCACAGGGGATTGGTGGCTACACCTTC. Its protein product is CASSPQGIGGYTF.

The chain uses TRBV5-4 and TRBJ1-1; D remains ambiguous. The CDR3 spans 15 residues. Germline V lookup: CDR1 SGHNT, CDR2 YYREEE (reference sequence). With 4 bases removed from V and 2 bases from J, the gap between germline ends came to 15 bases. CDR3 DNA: TGTGCCAGCAGCCCCCCGGTCTCCCATAACACTGAAGCTTTCTTT. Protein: CASSPPVSHNTEAFF.

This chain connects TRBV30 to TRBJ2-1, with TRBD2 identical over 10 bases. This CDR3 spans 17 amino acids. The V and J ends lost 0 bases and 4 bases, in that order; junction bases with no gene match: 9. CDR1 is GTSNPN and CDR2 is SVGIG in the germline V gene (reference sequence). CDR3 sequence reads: CAWSVGLAAELYNEQFF. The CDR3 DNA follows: TGTGCCTGGAGTGTAGGACTAGCGGCCGAGTTGTACAATGAGCAGTTCTTC.

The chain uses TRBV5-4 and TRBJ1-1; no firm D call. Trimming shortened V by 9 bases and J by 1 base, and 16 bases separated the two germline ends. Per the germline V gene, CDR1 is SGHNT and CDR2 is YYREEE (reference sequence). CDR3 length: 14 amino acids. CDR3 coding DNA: TGTGCCACCCGAATTAGGCTGGAGAACACTGAAGCTTTCTTT. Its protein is CATRIRLENTEAFF.

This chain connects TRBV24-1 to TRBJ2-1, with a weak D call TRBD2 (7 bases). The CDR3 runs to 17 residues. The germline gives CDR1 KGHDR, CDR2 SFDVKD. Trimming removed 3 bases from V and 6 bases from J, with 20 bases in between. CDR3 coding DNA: TGTGCCACCAGTGATCTGCCAAGCGGGCGGGGGCGCAATGAGCAGTTCTTC. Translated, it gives CATSDLPSGRGRNEQFF.

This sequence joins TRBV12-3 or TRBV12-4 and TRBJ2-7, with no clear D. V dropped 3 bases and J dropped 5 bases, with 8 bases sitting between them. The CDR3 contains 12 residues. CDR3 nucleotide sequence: TGTGCCAGCAGTTTTCTCCTACACGAGCAGTACTTC. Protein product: CASSFLLHEQYF.

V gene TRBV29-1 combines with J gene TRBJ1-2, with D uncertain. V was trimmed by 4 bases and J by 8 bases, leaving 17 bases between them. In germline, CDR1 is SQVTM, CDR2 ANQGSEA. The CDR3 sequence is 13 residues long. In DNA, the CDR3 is TGCAGCGTTGCAAAAGACCGGGCCGGGGGCTACACCTTC. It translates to CSVAKDRAGGYTF.

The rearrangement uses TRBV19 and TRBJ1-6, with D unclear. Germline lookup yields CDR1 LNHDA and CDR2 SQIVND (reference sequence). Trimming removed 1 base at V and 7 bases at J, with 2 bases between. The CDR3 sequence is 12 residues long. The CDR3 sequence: CASSIGNSPLHF. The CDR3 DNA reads TGTGCCAGTAGTATAGGGAATTCACCCCTCCACTTT.

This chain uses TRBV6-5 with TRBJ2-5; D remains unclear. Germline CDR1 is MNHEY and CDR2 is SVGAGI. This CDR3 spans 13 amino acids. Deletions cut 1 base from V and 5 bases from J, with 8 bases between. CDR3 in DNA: TGTGCCAGCAGTTACTTGGGTTTGGAGACCCAGTACTTC. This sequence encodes CASSYLGLETQYF.

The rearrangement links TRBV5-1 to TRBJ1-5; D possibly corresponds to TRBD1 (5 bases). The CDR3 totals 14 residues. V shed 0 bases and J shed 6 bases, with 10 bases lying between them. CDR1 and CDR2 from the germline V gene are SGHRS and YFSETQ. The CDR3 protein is CASSLERGTQPQHF. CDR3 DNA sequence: TGCGCCAGCAGCTTGGAACGAGGGACTCAGCCCCAGCATTTT. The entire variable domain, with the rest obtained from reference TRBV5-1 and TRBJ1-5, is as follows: KAGVTQTPRYLIKTRGQQVTLSCSPISGHRSVSWYQQTPGQGLQFLFEYFSETQRNKGNFPGRFSGRQFSNSRSEMNVSTLELGDSALYLCASSLERGTQPQHFGDGTRLSIL.

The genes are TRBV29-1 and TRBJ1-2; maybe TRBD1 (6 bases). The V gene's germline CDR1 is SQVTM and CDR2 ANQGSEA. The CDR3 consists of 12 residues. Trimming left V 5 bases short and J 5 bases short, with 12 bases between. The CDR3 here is CSVQEGGYGYTF. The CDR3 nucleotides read TGCAGCGTTCAGGAGGGGGGATATGGCTACACCTTC.

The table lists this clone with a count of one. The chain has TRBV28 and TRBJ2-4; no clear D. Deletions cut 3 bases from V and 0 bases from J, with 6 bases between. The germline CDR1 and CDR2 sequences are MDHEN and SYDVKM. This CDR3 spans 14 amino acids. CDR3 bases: TGTGCCAGCAGTTTGGGGATAGCCAAAAACATTCAGTACTTC. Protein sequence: CASSLGIAKNIQYF.

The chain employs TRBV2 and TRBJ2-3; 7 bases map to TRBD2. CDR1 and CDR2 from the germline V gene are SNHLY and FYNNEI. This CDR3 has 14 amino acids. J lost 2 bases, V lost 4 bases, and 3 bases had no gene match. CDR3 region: CASSGGGYTDTQYF. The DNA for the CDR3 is TGTGCCAGCAGTGGGGGGGGGTACACAGATACGCAGTATTTT. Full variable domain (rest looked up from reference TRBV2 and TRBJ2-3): EPEVTQTPSHQVTQMGQEVILRCVPISNHLYFYWYRQILGQKVEFLVSFYNNEISEKSEIFDDQFSVERPDGSNFTLKIRSTKLEDSAMYFCASSGGGYTDTQYFGPGTRLTVL.

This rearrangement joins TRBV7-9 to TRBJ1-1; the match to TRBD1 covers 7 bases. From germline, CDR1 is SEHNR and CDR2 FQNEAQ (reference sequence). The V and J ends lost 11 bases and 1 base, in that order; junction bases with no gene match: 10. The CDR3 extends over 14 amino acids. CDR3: CAGTRGEKNTEAFF. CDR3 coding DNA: TGTGCCGGAACCAGGGGGGAAAAGAACACTGAAGCTTTCTTT.

This CDR3 reads CASSFPSGYNEQFF. CDR3 coding DNA: TGTGCCAGCAGCTTCCCTAGCGGATACAATGAGCAGTTCTTC. J is TRBJ2-1 and V is TRBV5-4, with 7 bases aligning to TRBD2. V was clipped by 2 bases and J by 4 bases; unmatched bases: 3. This CDR3 has 14 amino acids. The germline V gene encodes CDR1 SGHNT and CDR2 YYREEE (reference sequence).

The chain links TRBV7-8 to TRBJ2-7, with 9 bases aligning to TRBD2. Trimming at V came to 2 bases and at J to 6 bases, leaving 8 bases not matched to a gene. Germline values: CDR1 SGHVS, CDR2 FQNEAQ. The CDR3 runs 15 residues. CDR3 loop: CASSLSPSGVLEQYF. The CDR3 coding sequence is TGTGCCAGCAGCTTATCCCCTAGCGGGGTCCTCGAGCAGTACTTC.

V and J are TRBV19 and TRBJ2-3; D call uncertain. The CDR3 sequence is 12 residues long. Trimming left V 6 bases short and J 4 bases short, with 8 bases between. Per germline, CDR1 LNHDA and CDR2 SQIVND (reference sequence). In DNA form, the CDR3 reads TGTGCCAGTAGCCCTGTGGCAGATACGCAGTATTTT. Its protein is CASSPVADTQYF.

CDR3 in amino acids: CASSYAGLAATSSYNEQFF. The DNA for the CDR3 is TGTGCCAGCAGTTACGCCGGCCTAGCGGCCACGAGCTCCTACAATGAGCAGTTCTTC. V usage is TRBV6-2 or TRBV6-3 and J usage is TRBJ2-1; TRBD2 aligns across 7 bases. The CDR3 runs to 19 residues. Trimming took 2 bases from V and 0 from J; bases not matched to a gene: 13. Per the germline V gene, CDR1 is MNHEY and CDR2 is SVGEGT.

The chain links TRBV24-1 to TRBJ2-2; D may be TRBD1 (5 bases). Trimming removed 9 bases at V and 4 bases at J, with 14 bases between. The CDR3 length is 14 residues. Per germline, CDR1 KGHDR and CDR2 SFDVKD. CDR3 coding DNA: TGTGCCACCCGTGGACACGATCTCACCGGGGAGCTGTTTTTT. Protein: CATRGHDLTGELFF.

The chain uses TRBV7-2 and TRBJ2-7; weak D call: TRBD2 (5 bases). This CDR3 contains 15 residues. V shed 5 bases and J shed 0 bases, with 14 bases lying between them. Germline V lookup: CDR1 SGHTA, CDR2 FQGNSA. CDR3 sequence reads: CASSPRAMSSYEQYF. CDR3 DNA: TGTGCCAGCAGCCCGAGGGCGATGAGCTCCTACGAGCAGTACTTC. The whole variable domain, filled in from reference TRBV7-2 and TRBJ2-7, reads GAGVSQSPSNKVTEKGKDVELRCDPISGHTALYWYRQSLGQGLEFLIYFQGNSAPDKSGLPSDRFSAERTGGSVSTLTIQRTQQEDSAVYLCASSPRAMSSYEQYFGPGTRLTVT.

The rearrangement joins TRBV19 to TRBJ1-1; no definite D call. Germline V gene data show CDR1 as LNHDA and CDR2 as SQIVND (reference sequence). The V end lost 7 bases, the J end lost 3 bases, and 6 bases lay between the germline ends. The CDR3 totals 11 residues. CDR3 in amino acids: CASNVYTEAFF. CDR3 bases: TGTGCCAGTAATGTTTACACTGAAGCTTTCTTT.

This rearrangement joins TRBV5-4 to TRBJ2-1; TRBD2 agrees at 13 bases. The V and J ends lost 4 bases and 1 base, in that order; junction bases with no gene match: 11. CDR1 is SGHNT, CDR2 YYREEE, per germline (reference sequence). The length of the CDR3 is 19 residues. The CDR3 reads CASSPGLAGIRWSYNEQFF. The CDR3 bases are TGTGCCAGCAGCCCGGGACTAGCGGGGATCCGTTGGTCCTACAATGAGCAGTTCTTC.

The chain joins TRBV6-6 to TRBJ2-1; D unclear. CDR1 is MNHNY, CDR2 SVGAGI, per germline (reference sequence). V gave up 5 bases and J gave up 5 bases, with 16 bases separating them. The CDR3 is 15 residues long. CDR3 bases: TGTGCCAGCAGTGCCCGTGCTCAATTGAACAATGAGCAGTTCTTC. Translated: CASSARAQLNNEQFF.

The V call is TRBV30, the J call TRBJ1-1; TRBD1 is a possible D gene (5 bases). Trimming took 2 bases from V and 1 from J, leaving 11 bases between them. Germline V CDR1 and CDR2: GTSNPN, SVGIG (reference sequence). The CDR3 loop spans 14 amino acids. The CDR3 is CAWSSGLTNTEAFF. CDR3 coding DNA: TGTGCCTGGAGTTCGGGACTGACGAACACTGAAGCTTTCTTT.